The clone carrying this T cell receptor beta chain has a handful of counts. Its antigen remains unknown. Relapse was seen in all patients after autologous stem cell transplantation, and brentuximab vedotin exposure was variable. This sample was included in a study of PD-1 blockade in classical Hodgkin lymphoma. The study, taken as a whole, reports: Anyone who began nivolumab under 1 year after ASCT was excluded.

With 5 bases removed from V and 1 base from J, the gap between germline ends came to 5 bases. The CDR3 covers 11 residues. CDR1 DFQATT and CDR2 SNEGSKA come from the germline V gene (reference sequence). The method was immunoSEQ multiplex PCR; TCRdb's version includes in-frame clones alone and lacks a portion of them. The data contain roughly 25,000 clones, roughly three quarters of them singletons. The input for sequencing was peripheral blood mononuclear cells (PBMCs), taken at baseline. This TCR derives from a human donor with classical Hodgkin lymphoma. The chain carries TRBV20-1 and TRBJ1-1; D is ambiguous. CDR3 protein: CSALGNTEAFF. DNA for the CDR3: TGCAGTGCTTTGGGGAACACTGAAGCTTTCTTT.